This T cell receptor (beta chain) was documented in a study of cytomegalovirus exposure and HLA in healthy donors. Whole-study results and caveats: On later analysis, the bulk of CMV-associated TCR beta chains appeared to be HLA-restricted. Segments of the TCR beta V type were, in most cases, productive about 87% or about 30% of the time in an earlier analysis.

To note about this clone: Antigen unknown.

The PCR was carried out with 60 Vbeta primers and 13 Jbeta primers. Using immunoSEQ multiplex PCR, the repertoire was profiled, and TCRdb retains in-frame clones only, with some absent. Of over 100,000 clones in the sample, roughly 69% are singletons; the top ten hold about 2%. The CDR3 totals 15 residues. V lost 1 base and J lost 3; bases outside the gene matches: 4. Germline lookup yields CDR1 LGHNA and CDR2 YSLEER. The source of this sequence is a human donor in good health. J is TRBJ1-2 and V is TRBV4-3; 8 nucleotides align to TRBD1. The sequencing sample was made of PBMCs. CDR3 amino acids: CASSQGTGGDYGYTF. The CDR3 nucleotides are TGCGCCAGCAGCCAAGGAACAGGGGGTGACTATGGCTACACCTTC.